Each of the 26 T cell receptor beta chains below was sequenced from the same sample in a study of cytomegalovirus exposure and HLA in healthy donors. The study ran its PCR with 60 Vbeta and 13 Jbeta primers. TCRdb's copy holds only in-frame clones and misses some; the assay was immunoSEQ multiplex PCR. The data contain 160,000 or so clones, roughly 80% of them singletons. The material sequenced was PBMCs. The receptors originated from a woman aged 50 to 60 in good health and CMV-seronegative.

The V gene is TRBV6-5, the J gene TRBJ2-7, with a possible D match to TRBD2 (5 bases). V lost 5 bases to trimming and J lost 2 bases, with 10 bases between them. Germline V gene data show CDR1 as MNHEY and CDR2 as SVGAGI. The CDR3 sequence is 13 residues long. In DNA form, the CDR3 reads TGTGCCAGCAGTCGTGGACTGCCCTACGAGCAGTACTTC. It is translated as CASSRGLPYEQYF.

This rearrangement joins TRBV10-3 to TRBJ1-5; a weak D match, TRBD1 (5 bases). Trimming took off 6 bases at V and 3 bases at J, with 12 bases between the two ends. CDR3 length equals 14 residues. The V gene's germline CDR1 is ENHRY and CDR2 SYGVKD. The CDR3 region is CAISQGRVNQPQHF. DNA for the CDR3: TGTGCCATCAGCCAGGGAAGGGTCAATCAGCCCCAGCATTTT.

V gene TRBV27 combines with J gene TRBJ2-7; 9 bases line up with TRBD1. After removal of 4 bases from V and 4 bases from J, the junction contained 5 bases not matched to a gene. CDR3 length: 14 residues. Germline CDR1 MNHEY, CDR2 SMNVEV (reference sequence). CDR3 in amino acids: CASSWGTGKYEQYF. The CDR3 region has the DNA TGTGCCAGCAGTTGGGGGACAGGGAAGTACGAGCAGTACTTC.

The chain recombines TRBV28 with TRBJ2-1; no clear D. The germline V gene has CDR1 MDHEN and CDR2 SYDVKM. V gave up 2 bases and J gave up 4 bases, with 9 bases separating them. This CDR3 contains 14 residues. CDR3 nucleotides: TGTGCCAGCAGTTTACCTAGTGGATACAATGAGCAGTTCTTC. It specifies CASSLPSGYNEQFF.

The gene calls are TRBV4-3 and TRBJ1-3; D unclear. The CDR3 spans 18 residues. Trimming took 0 bases from V and 0 from J, leaving 15 bases between them. CDR1 and CDR2 from the germline V gene are LGHNA and YSLEER. CDR3 DNA: TGCGCCAGCAGCCAAGATTGGGATTACGGAGGCTCTGGAAACACCATATATTTT. Protein product: CASSQDWDYGGSGNTIYF.

This chain joins TRBV5-8 and TRBJ1-2, with TRBD1 as a possible D gene (5 bases). V shed 2 bases and J shed 3 bases, with 11 bases lying between them. There are 14 residues in the CDR3. CDR1 SGHTS and CDR2 YDEGEE come from the germline V gene. The CDR3 nucleotides read TGTGCCAGCAGCTTACGCAGGGTTGACTATGGCTACACCTTC. Protein product: CASSLRRVDYGYTF.

The rearrangement joins TRBV28 to TRBJ2-7, with 8 positions matching TRBD2. In germline, CDR1 is MDHEN, CDR2 SYDVKM. CDR3 length equals 12 residues. V dropped 2 bases and J dropped 6; count of bases not matched to a gene: 0. The CDR3 loop reads CASSLAGGEQYF. CDR3 in DNA: TGTGCCAGCAGTTTAGCGGGAGGCGAGCAGTACTTC.

Only one count was recorded for this clone. This chain connects TRBV4-3 to TRBJ1-6; 8 bases are a match to TRBD1. This CDR3 is 14 amino acids long. The V and J ends lost 1 base and 10 bases, in that order; junction bases with no gene match: 3. Germline CDR1 is LGHNA and CDR2 is YSLEER. In DNA, the CDR3 is TGCGCCAGCAGCCAAGGGACAGGGAACTCACCCCTCCACTTT. It is translated as CASSQGTGNSPLHF.

This sequence joins TRBV9 and TRBJ2-3; TRBD1 matches at 7 bases. V shed 0 bases, J shed 4 bases, and the junction held 8 bases outside the gene matches. CDR1 is SGDLS and CDR2 is YYNGEE in the germline V gene. This CDR3 comprises 16 residues. The CDR3 sequence is CASSVGLRGRADTQYF. The CDR3 coding sequence is TGTGCCAGCAGCGTAGGGTTGAGGGGGCGCGCAGATACGCAGTATTTT.

V usage is TRBV15 and J usage is TRBJ2-1, with 7 bases that match TRBD1. CDR1 is LNHNV, CDR2 YYDKDF, per germline (reference sequence). The CDR3 is made up of 14 amino acids. Germline trimming cut 6 bases from V and 2 bases from J; bases unmatched to any gene: 4. In DNA form, the CDR3 reads TGTGCCACCAGTCTCGACAGGGCCTACAATGAGCAGTTCTTC. Amino acids: CATSLDRAYNEQFF.

V gene TRBV7-9 combines with J gene TRBJ1-6; 9 positions agree with TRBD1. The V segment lost 4 bases and the J segment 11 bases; nucleotides outside the gene matches: 6. Per the germline V gene, CDR1 is SEHNR and CDR2 is FQNEAQ (reference sequence). The CDR3 contains 14 residues. Here the CDR3 DNA reads TGTGCCAGCAGCTCTGGACAGGGGCCCGCACCCCTCCACTTT. Translation gives CASSSGQGPAPLHF. Combining the CDR3 with reference TRBV7-9 and TRBJ1-6 gives the whole variable domain DTGVSQNPRHKITKRGQNVTFRCDPISEHNRLYWYRQTLGQGPEFLTYFQNEAQLEKSRLLSDRFSAERPKGSFSTLEIQRTEQGDSAMYLCASSSGQGPAPLHFGNGTRLTVT.

The chain couples TRBV30 to TRBJ1-1, with a possible D match to TRBD1 (6 bases). CDR3 size: 14 residues. Per the germline V gene, CDR1 is GTSNPN and CDR2 is SVGIG (reference sequence). V was clipped by 4 bases and J by 0 bases, with 12 bases between them. CDR3 coding DNA: TGTGCCTGGATGTCAGGGGTATTGAACACTGAAGCTTTCTTT. It translates to CAWMSGVLNTEAFF.

The V and J genes are TRBV28 and TRBJ2-7, with 9 positions matching TRBD1. Trimming removed 2 bases from V and 3 bases from J; junction bases left unmatched: 8. There are 16 residues in the CDR3. The germline V gene encodes CDR1 MDHEN and CDR2 SYDVKM. For the CDR3, the DNA is TGTGCCAGCAGTTTAATGGGTTTGGGACAGGGCTACGAGCAGTACTTC. It specifies CASSLMGLGQGYEQYF.

This chain joins TRBV5-1 and TRBJ2-3, with 7 nucleotides matching TRBD1. The germline CDR1 and CDR2 sequences are SGHRS and YFSETQ. The J segment lost 1 base and the V segment lost 0 bases, leaving 17 bases of the junction unmatched. The length of the CDR3 is 20 residues. The CDR3 sequence is CASSLARGSLLPGGTDTQYF. The CDR3 DNA reads TGCGCCAGCAGCTTGGCCAGGGGGTCTCTCCTTCCCGGGGGCACAGATACGCAGTATTTT.

V gene TRBV9 combines with J gene TRBJ1-5; D gene ambiguous. The CDR3 runs to 13 residues. Germline CDR1 is SGDLS and CDR2 is YYNGEE. Trimming cost V 0 bases and J 4 bases, with 5 bases left between them. CDR3 sequence reads: CASSVGVNQPQHF. The CDR3 DNA sequence: TGTGCCAGCAGCGTAGGAGTAAATCAGCCCCAGCATTTT.

The V gene is TRBV7-2, the J gene TRBJ2-1; 11 nucleotides align to TRBD1. Trimming at V came to 5 bases and at J to 7 bases, leaving 4 bases not matched to a gene. The CDR3 spans 14 residues. Germline V lookup: CDR1 SGHTA, CDR2 FQGNSA. This CDR3 reads CASSLGDRGNEQFF. The CDR3 DNA reads TGTGCCAGCAGCCTCGGGGACAGGGGGAATGAGCAGTTCTTC.

The V and J genes are TRBV2 and TRBJ2-7; TRBD1 matches 8 bases. CDR1 and CDR2 from the germline V gene are SNHLY and FYNNEI. With V trimmed by 4 bases and J by 3 bases, 2 bases remained unmatched. This CDR3 has 13 residues. CDR3 in amino acids: CASSADRDYEQYF. For the CDR3, the DNA is TGTGCCAGCAGTGCGGACAGGGACTACGAGCAGTACTTC.

The CDR3 is CASSLVLGDNSPLHF. CDR3 in DNA: TGCGCCAGCAGCTTGGTCCTGGGCGATAATTCACCCCTCCACTTT. This chain links TRBV5-1 with TRBJ1-6; no definite D call. Looked up from germline, CDR1 is SGHRS and CDR2 is YFSETQ. This CDR3 region has 15 residues. The V end lost 0 bases, the J end lost 5 bases, and 9 bases lay between the germline ends. Combining the CDR3 with reference TRBV5-1 and TRBJ1-6 gives the whole variable domain KAGVTQTPRYLIKTRGQQVTLSCSPISGHRSVSWYQQTPGQGLQFLFEYFSETQRNKGNFPGRFSGRQFSNSRSEMNVSTLELGDSALYLCASSLVLGDNSPLHFGNGTRLTVT.

The V call is TRBV9, the J call TRBJ1-1; 8 bases agree with TRBD1. Germline values: CDR1 SGDLS, CDR2 YYNGEE. CDR3 size: 16 residues. V dropped 0 bases and J dropped 0; count of bases not matched to a gene: 4. The CDR3, as DNA: TGTGCCAGCAGCGTAGGACAGGGGCTATTGAACACTGAAGCTTTCTTT. Encoded protein: CASSVGQGLLNTEAFF. The variable domain in full, completed from reference TRBV9 and TRBJ1-1, reads DSGVTQTPKHLITATGQRVTLRCSPRSGDLSVYWYQQSLDQGLQFLIQYYNGEERAKGNILERFSAQQFPDLHSELNLSSLELGDSALYFCASSVGQGLLNTEAFFGQGTRLTVV.

The rearrangement links TRBV5-1 to TRBJ1-2; 7 bases match TRBD1. The germline gives CDR1 SGHRS, CDR2 YFSETQ. V lost 5 bases and J lost 2; bases outside the gene matches: 6. This CDR3 has 14 residues. CDR3 loop: CASRPPGQNYGYTF. The CDR3 DNA reads TGCGCCAGCAGACCGCCGGGACAGAACTATGGCTACACCTTC.

This clone was observed a handful of times. J is TRBJ1-5 and V is TRBV7-8; D is perhaps TRBD1 (5 bases). Trimming stripped 1 base from V and 0 bases from J, with 10 bases between. Germline V CDR1 and CDR2: SGHVS, FQNEAQ. The CDR3 is made up of 16 amino acids. The CDR3 is CASSLVGVVSNQPQHF. The CDR3 nucleotides are TGTGCCAGCAGCTTAGTAGGGGTCGTTAGCAATCAGCCCCAGCATTTT.

The V gene is TRBV10-3, the J gene TRBJ1-3; D possibly corresponds to TRBD1 (6 bases). The V gene lost 11 bases and the J gene lost 0 bases, with 14 bases spanning the gap. Germline lookup yields CDR1 ENHRY and CDR2 SYGVKD. This CDR3 spans 14 amino acids. CDR3 in DNA: TGTGCCGTAGCGACAGGTACCTCTGGAAACACCATATATTTT. It codes for CAVATGTSGNTIYF.

With respect to this clone: One end of the junction varies from germline; a read error may be responsible. Other nucleotide sequences in the sample specify the same CDR3. The chain combines TRBV2 with TRBJ1-1; D perhaps matches TRBD1 (5 bases). The CDR3 has 13 amino acids. Germline CDR1 SNHLY, CDR2 FYNNEI. CDR3 bases: TGTGCCAGCAGTGGACAGCCGAACACTGAGGCTTTCTTT. Encoded protein: CASSGQPNTEAFF. Supplemented by reference TRBV2 and TRBJ1-1, the full variable domain reads EPEVTQTPSHQVTQMGQEVILRCVPISNHLYFYWYRQILGQKVEFLVSFYNNEISEKSEIFDDQFSVERPDGSNFTLKIRSTKLEDSAMYFCASSGQPNTEAFFGQGTRLTVV.

For this clone: One end of the junction does not line up with germline, which may come from a read error. This same CDR3 is encoded by further DNA sequences in the sample. The gene calls are TRBV28 and TRBJ2-7, with 8 bases aligning to TRBD2. Germline loops: CDR1 MDHEN, CDR2 SYDVKM. There are 15 residues in the CDR3. The CDR3 sequence is CASSFGSSGAYEQYF. DNA of the CDR3: TGTGCCAGCAGCTTTGGTAGTAGCGGGGCCTACGAGCAGTATTTC.

A remark on this clone: Other DNA sequences from this sample encode an identical CDR3 as well. The V and J genes are TRBV5-1 and TRBJ2-1; 12 nucleotides agree with TRBD2. Germline assignment: CDR1 SGHRS and CDR2 YFSETQ. V was pared by 2 bases and J by 7 bases, with 4 bases of the junction left unmatched. CDR3 length: 15 residues. The CDR3 region is CASSFLAGGPNEQFF. In nucleotides, the CDR3 is TGCGCCAGCAGCTTCCTAGCGGGAGGGCCAAATGAGCAGTTCTTC.

The J gene is TRBJ2-4, the V gene TRBV6-5; 10 nucleotides match TRBD1. J gave up 6 bases and V 6 bases, and 5 bases lay outside the gene matches. This CDR3 has 14 residues. Germline CDR1 reads MNHEY; CDR2 reads SVGAGI. The DNA for the CDR3 is TGTGCCAGCAGCAATCGGGACAGGGGAAACATTCAGTACTTC. It translates to CASSNRDRGNIQYF.